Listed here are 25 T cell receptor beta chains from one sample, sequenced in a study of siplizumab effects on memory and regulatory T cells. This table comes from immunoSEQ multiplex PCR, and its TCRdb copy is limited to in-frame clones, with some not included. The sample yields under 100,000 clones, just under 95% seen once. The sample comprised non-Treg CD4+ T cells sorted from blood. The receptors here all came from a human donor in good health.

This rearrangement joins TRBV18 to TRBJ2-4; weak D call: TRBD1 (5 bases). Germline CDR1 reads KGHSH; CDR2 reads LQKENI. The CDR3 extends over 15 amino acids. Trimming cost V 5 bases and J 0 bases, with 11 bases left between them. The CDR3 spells CASSSTELAKNIQYF. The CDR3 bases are TGTGCCAGCTCATCGACAGAGCTAGCCAAAAACATTCAGTACTTC.

This CDR3 is CASSFSGRGELFF. The CDR3 DNA sequence: TGTGCCAGCAGCTTCTCGGGGAGAGGGGAGCTGTTTTTT. V usage is TRBV11-2 and J usage is TRBJ2-2; tentatively, D is TRBD2 (5 bases). The V end lost 3 bases, the J end lost 8 bases, and 10 bases lay between the germline ends. The CDR3 covers 13 residues. Germline lookup yields CDR1 SGHAT and CDR2 FQNNGV.

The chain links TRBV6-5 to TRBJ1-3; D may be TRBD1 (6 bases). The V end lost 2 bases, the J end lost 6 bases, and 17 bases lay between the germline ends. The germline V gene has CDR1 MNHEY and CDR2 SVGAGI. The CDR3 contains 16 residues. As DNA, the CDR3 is TGTGCCAGCAGTTACACAATAACCGCAGGGGCAAACACCATATATTTT. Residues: CASSYTITAGANTIYF.

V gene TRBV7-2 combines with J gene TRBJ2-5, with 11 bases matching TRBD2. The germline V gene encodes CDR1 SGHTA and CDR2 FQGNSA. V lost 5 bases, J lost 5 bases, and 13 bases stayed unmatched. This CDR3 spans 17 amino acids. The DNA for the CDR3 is TGTGCCAGCAGCGTCCGGGGAGGGACTAGCGGTATGGAGACCCAGTACTTC. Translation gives CASSVRGGTSGMETQYF.

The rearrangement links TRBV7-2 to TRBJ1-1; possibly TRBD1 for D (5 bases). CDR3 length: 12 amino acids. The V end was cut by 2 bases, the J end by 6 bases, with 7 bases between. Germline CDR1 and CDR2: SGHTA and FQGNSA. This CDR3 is CASSLIRAEAFF. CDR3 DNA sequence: TGTGCCAGCAGCTTAATCAGGGCTGAAGCTTTCTTT.

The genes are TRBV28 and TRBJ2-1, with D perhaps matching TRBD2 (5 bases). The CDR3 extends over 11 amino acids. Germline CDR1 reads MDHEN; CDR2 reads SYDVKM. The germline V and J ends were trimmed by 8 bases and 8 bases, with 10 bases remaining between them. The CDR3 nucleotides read TGTGCCAGCTCCGGGGTGTATGAGCAGTTCTTC. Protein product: CASSGVYEQFF.

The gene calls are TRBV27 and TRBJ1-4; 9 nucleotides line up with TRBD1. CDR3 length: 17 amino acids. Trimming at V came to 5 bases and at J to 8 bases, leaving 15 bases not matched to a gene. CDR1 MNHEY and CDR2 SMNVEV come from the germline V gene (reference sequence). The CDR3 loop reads CASSTNRGRGWGEKLFF. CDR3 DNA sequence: TGTGCCAGCAGTACCAACAGGGGGCGCGGGTGGGGCGAAAAACTGTTTTTT.

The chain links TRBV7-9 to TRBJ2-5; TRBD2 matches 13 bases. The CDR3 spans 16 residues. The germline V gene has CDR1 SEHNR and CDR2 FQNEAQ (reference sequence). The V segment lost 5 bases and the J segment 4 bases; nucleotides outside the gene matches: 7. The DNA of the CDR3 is TGTGCCAGCAGCCCAAGGGGACTAGCGGGAAGAGAGACCCAGTACTTC. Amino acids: CASSPRGLAGRETQYF.

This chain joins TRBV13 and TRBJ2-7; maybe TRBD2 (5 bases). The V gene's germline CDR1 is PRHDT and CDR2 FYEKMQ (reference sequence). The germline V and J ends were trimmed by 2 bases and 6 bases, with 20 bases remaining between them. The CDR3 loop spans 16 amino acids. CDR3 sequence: CASSLYISASRGEQYF. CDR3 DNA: TGTGCCAGCAGCTTATATATCTCGGCCTCTCGGGGCGAGCAGTACTTC.

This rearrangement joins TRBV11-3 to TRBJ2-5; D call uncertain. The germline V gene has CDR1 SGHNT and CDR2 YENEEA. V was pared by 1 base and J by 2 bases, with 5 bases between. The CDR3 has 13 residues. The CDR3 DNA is TGTGCCAGCAGCTTAGCGGCACAAGAGACCCAGTACTTC. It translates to CASSLAAQETQYF.

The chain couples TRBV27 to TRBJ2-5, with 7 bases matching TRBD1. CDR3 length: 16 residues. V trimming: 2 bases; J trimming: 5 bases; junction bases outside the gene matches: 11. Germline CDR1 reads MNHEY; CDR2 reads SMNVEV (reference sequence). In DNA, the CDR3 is TGTGCCAGCAGTTTAATGGGCACAGGGGTTCAGGAGACCCAGTACTTC. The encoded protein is CASSLMGTGVQETQYF.

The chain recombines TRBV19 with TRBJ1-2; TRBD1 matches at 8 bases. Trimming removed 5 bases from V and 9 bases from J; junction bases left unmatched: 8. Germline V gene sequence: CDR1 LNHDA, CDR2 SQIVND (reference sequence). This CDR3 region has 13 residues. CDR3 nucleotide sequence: TGTGCCAGTAGTCTGGACAGGGTAGGGAGCTACACCTTC. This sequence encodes CASSLDRVGSYTF.

CDR3 DNA: TGTGCCAGCAGCCCAGGGACAGGGACTGGAAACACCATATATTTT. Translated: CASSPGTGTGNTIYF. V gene TRBV9 combines with J gene TRBJ1-3; 9 bases fit TRBD1. Germline V lookup: CDR1 SGDLS, CDR2 YYNGEE. The CDR3 contains 15 residues. Germline trimming cut 4 bases from V and 2 bases from J; bases unmatched to any gene: 4. The whole variable domain, remainder taken from reference TRBV9 and TRBJ1-3, is DSGVTQTPKHLITATGQRVTLRCSPRSGDLSVYWYQQSLDQGLQFLIQYYNGEERAKGNILERFSAQQFPDLHSELNLSSLELGDSALYFCASSPGTGTGNTIYFGEGSWLTVV.

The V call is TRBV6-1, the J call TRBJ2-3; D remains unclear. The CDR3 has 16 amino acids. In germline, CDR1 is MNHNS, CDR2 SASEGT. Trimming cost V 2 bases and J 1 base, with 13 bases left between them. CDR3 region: CASSEIRAGRTDTQYF. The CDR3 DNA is TGTGCCAGCAGTGAAATTAGGGCCGGCCGCACAGATACGCAGTATTTT.

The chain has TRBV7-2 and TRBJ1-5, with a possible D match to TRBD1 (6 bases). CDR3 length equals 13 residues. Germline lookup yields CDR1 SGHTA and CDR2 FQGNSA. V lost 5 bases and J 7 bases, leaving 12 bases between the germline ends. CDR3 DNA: TGTGCCAGCAGCCTGAGGGGGGGGCAGCCCCAGCATTTT. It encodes CASSLRGGQPQHF.

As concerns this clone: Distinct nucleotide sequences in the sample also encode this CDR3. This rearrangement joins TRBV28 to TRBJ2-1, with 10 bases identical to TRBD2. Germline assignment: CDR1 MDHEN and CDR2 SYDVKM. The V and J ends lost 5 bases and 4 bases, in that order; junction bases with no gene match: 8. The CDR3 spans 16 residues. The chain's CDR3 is CASSPPRTSGYNEQFF. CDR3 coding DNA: TGTGCCAGCAGTCCACCCAGGACTAGCGGTTACAATGAGCAGTTCTTC.

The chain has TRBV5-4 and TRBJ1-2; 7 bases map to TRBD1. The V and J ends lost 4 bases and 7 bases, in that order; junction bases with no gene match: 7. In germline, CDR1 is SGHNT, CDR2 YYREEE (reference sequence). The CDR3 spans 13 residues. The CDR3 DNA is TGTGCCAGCAGCGCCGCAGGGGGTTTTGGCTACACCTTC. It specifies CASSAAGGFGYTF.

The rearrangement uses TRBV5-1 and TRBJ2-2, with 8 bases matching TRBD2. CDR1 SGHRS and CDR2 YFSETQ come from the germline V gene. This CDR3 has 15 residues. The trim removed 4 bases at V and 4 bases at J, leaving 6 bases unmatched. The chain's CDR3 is CASSTGLGSTGELFF. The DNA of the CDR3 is TGCGCCAGCAGCACGGGACTAGGATCCACCGGGGAGCTGTTTTTT.

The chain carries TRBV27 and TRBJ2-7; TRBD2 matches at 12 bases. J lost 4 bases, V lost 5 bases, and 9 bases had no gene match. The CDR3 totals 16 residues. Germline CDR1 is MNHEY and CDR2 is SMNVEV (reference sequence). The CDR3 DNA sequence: TGTGCCAGCAGTGTCCTGACTAGCGGGAGAAGGTACGAGCAGTACTTC. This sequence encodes CASSVLTSGRRYEQYF.

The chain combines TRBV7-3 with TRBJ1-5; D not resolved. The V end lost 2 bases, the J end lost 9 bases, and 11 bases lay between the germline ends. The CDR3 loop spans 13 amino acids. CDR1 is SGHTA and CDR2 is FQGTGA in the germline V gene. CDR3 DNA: TGTGCCAGCAGCTTAGGAACCGCGAGGCCCCAGCATTTT. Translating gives CASSLGTARPQHF.

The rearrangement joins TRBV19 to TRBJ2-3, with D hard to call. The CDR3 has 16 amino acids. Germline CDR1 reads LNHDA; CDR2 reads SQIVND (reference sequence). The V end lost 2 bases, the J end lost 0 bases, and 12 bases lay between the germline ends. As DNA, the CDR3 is TGTGCCAGTAGTATACAGGCTGTTCGCAGCACAGATACGCAGTATTTT. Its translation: CASSIQAVRSTDTQYF.

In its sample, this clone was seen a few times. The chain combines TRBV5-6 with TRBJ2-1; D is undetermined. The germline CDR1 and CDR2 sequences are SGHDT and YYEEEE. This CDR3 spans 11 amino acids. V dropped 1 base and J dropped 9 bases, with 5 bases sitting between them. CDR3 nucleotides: TGTGCCAGCAGCTTGCATACTGAGCAGTTCTTC. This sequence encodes CASSLHTEQFF. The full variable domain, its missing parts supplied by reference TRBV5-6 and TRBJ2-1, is DAGVTQSPTHLIKTRGQQVTLRCSPKSGHDTVSWYQQALGQGPQFIFQYYEEEERQRGNFPDRFSGHQFPNYSSELNVNALLLGDSALYLCASSLHTEQFFGPGTRLTVL.

The CDR3 spells CASSLGSVTGELFF. CDR3 coding DNA: TGTGCCAGCAGCTTAGGTAGCGTCACCGGGGAGCTGTTTTTT. J is TRBJ2-2 and V is TRBV5-6; D may be TRBD2 (5 bases). The CDR3 consists of 14 residues. Germline assignment: CDR1 SGHDT and CDR2 YYEEEE. V lost 2 bases and J 4 bases, leaving 9 bases between the germline ends.

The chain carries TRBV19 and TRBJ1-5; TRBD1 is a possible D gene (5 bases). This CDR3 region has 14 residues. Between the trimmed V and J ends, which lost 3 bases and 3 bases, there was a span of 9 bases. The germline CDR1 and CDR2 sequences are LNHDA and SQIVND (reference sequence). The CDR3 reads CASSMWGTNQPQHF. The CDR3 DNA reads TGTGCCAGTAGTATGTGGGGGACCAATCAGCCCCAGCATTTT.

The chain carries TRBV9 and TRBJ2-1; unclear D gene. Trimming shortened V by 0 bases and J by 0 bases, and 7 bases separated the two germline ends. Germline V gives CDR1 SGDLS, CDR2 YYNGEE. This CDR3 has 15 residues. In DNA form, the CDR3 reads TGTGCCAGCAGCGTAGGGACCAGCTCCTACAATGAGCAGTTCTTC. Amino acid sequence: CASSVGTSSYNEQFF.